What follows are 22 T cell receptor beta chains derived from one specimen sequenced in a study of technical replicates of blood from a few donors. Method: immunoSEQ multiplex PCR; TCRdb's copy keeps in-frame clones and lacks some. The sample lists roughly 61,000 clones; roughly 97% were seen once. The specimen sequenced was T cells isolated from PBMCs. The receptor source for this set is a human donor in good health.

This chain links TRBV12-5 with TRBJ2-1; 15 bases map to TRBD2. Germline CDR1 and CDR2: LGHNT and FRNRAP. This CDR3 comprises 15 residues. V lost 5 bases to trimming and J lost 9 bases; unmatched junction nucleotides: 5. The CDR3 nucleotides are TGTGCTAGTGGTGAGGGGACTAGCGGGAGGACTGAGCAGTTCTTC. Translation gives CASGEGTSGRTEQFF.

The chain carries TRBV14 and TRBJ2-7, with a weak D call TRBD2 (5 bases). Trimming left V 1 base short and J 7 bases short, with 11 bases between. The CDR3 consists of 13 residues. Germline V CDR1 and CDR2: SGHDN, FVKESK. The CDR3 DNA sequence: TGTGCCAGCAGCCAAGTCGCCGGGATGGAGCAGTACTTC. Encoded protein: CASSQVAGMEQYF.

The chain combines TRBV30 with TRBJ1-6; 8 bases map to TRBD1. Germline CDR1 reads GTSNPN; CDR2 reads SVGIG (reference sequence). The CDR3 extends over 13 amino acids. V lost 7 bases and J lost 14; bases outside the gene matches: 13. CDR3 DNA: TGTGCCTTAGGGACAGGACTTTCACCCACCCTCCACTTT. Amino acids: CALGTGLSPTLHF.

The chain links TRBV28 to TRBJ2-7; possibly TRBD2 for D (5 bases). The CDR3 extends over 15 amino acids. Trimming took off 3 bases at V and 7 bases at J, with 19 bases between the two ends. Germline V gene data show CDR1 as MDHEN and CDR2 as SYDVKM. CDR3 loop: CASSFPGNPTGEQYF. CDR3 bases: TGTGCCAGCAGTTTCCCGGGAAACCCAACGGGGGAGCAGTACTTC.

The V and J genes are TRBV2 and TRBJ2-7; possible D gene TRBD1, 6 bases. The V end lost 4 bases, the J end lost 2 bases, and 9 bases lay between the germline ends. The V gene's germline CDR1 is SNHLY and CDR2 FYNNEI. The CDR3 is made up of 13 amino acids. The CDR3 coding sequence is TGTGCCAGCAGTGGGGACACAACCTACGAGCAGTACTTC. Translated, it gives CASSGDTTYEQYF.

The rearrangement joins TRBV30 to TRBJ1-1; TRBD1 agrees at 9 bases. The V gene end was trimmed by 0 bases and the J gene end by 5 bases; junction bases not matched to a gene: 4. Germline loops: CDR1 GTSNPN, CDR2 SVGIG (reference sequence). This CDR3 contains 14 residues. As DNA, the CDR3 is TGTGCCTGGAGTGTACTAGACAGGGGGACTGAAGCTTTCTTT. Translated: CAWSVLDRGTEAFF.

The chain employs TRBV27 and TRBJ1-5; 9 bases agree with TRBD1. The CDR3 extends over 18 amino acids. In germline, CDR1 is MNHEY, CDR2 SMNVEV (reference sequence). Trimming removed 5 bases from V and 2 bases from J; junction bases left unmatched: 13. The CDR3 DNA sequence: TGTGCCAGCAGTCCCATAGGACAGGGGCTTTTGGGCAATCAGCCCCAGCATTTT. It codes for CASSPIGQGLLGNQPQHF.

This rearrangement joins TRBV5-1 to TRBJ2-3, with 9 bases identical to TRBD2. Germline V CDR1 and CDR2: SGHRS, YFSETQ. Trimming removed 5 bases from V and 0 bases from J; junction bases left unmatched: 7. CDR3 size: 16 residues. CDR3 sequence (DNA): TGCGCCAGCAGTTTTAGTACTAGCGGGAGCACAGATACGCAGTATTTT. As protein: CASSFSTSGSTDTQYF.

The V call is TRBV28, the J call TRBJ2-2; possibly TRBD2 for D (5 bases). V shed 2 bases and J shed 3 bases, with 10 bases lying between them. This CDR3 is built from 15 residues. CDR1 and CDR2 from the germline V gene are MDHEN and SYDVKM. CDR3 in DNA: TGTGCCAGCAGTTTAGCCCCCGGGGACACCGGGGAGCTGTTTTTT. As protein: CASSLAPGDTGELFF.

The chain employs TRBV7-9 and TRBJ1-1; D is uncertain. The germline V gene has CDR1 SEHNR and CDR2 FQNEAQ (reference sequence). The V end lost 6 bases, the J end lost 4 bases, and 12 bases lay between the germline ends. The CDR3 covers 13 residues. The CDR3 region has the DNA TGTGCCAGCAGACCCTTCGGTGGCACTGAAGCTTTCTTT. It codes for CASRPFGGTEAFF. The full variable domain, its missing parts supplied by reference TRBV7-9 and TRBJ1-1, is DTGVSQNPRHKITKRGQNVTFRCDPISEHNRLYWYRQTLGQGPEFLTYFQNEAQLEKSRLLSDRFSAERPKGSFSTLEIQRTEQGDSAMYLCASRPFGGTEAFFGQGTRLTVV.

This chain links TRBV5-4 with TRBJ1-1, with a weak D call TRBD1 (5 bases). This CDR3 is 13 amino acids long. In germline, CDR1 is SGHNT, CDR2 YYREEE (reference sequence). Trimming cost V 6 bases and J 7 bases, with 16 bases left between them. The CDR3 spells CASTTQGLVEAFF. In DNA, the CDR3 is TGTGCCAGCACCACCCAGGGCTTGGTTGAAGCTTTCTTT.

The CDR3 here is CASSIGQGRGNTIYF. The CDR3 nucleotides read TGTGCCAGCAGCATAGGACAGGGCAGAGGAAACACCATATATTTT. The chain uses TRBV5-8 and TRBJ1-3; 8 bases line up with TRBD1. The CDR3 consists of 15 residues. Unmatched junction bases numbered 7, after V lost 4 bases and J lost 4 bases. Germline V lookup: CDR1 SGHTS, CDR2 YDEGEE.

This clone has a single count. The V call is TRBV27, the J call TRBJ2-4, with D unresolved. Germline V gene data show CDR1 as MNHEY and CDR2 as SMNVEV (reference sequence). Trimming cost V 6 bases and J 6 bases, with 15 bases left between them. This CDR3 is built from 14 residues. The CDR3 protein is CASRSLSRGNIQYF. The CDR3 DNA sequence: TGTGCCAGCAGATCCTTGAGCCGTGGAAACATTCAGTACTTC.

The CDR3 here is CASSLVLGEDTQYF. CDR3 sequence (DNA): TGTGCCAGCAGCTTAGTTTTAGGAGAAGATACGCAGTATTTT. The J gene is TRBJ2-3, the V gene TRBV7-8, with D unresolved. The CDR3 totals 14 residues. The germline V gene encodes CDR1 SGHVS and CDR2 FQNEAQ. V shed 1 base and J shed 5 bases, with 10 bases lying between them.

This clone appeared once. The chain recombines TRBV28 with TRBJ1-2, with TRBD1 matching over 10 bases. The CDR3 sequence is 15 residues long. V lost 5 bases to trimming and J lost 8 bases; unmatched junction nucleotides: 11. Germline-derived CDR1 and CDR2 are MDHEN and SYDVKM. The CDR3 spells CASSPPGQGLHGYTF. Here the CDR3 DNA reads TGTGCCAGCAGTCCCCCGGGACAGGGGCTTCACGGCTACACCTTC.

The rearrangement links TRBV13 to TRBJ2-2; D perhaps matches TRBD2 (6 bases). The ends were cut back, 5 bases at V and 5 bases at J, with 15 bases in the middle. The CDR3 extends over 15 amino acids. Germline-derived CDR1 and CDR2 are PRHDT and FYEKMQ (reference sequence). The CDR3: CASSPGGMVTGELFF. CDR3 nucleotides: TGTGCCAGCAGCCCTGGCGGGATGGTTACCGGGGAGCTGTTTTTT.

V and J are TRBV27 and TRBJ2-7; possibly TRBD1 for D (6 bases). Between the trimmed V and J ends, which lost 2 bases and 6 bases, there was a span of 11 bases. Germline V gene data show CDR1 as MNHEY and CDR2 as SMNVEV (reference sequence). This CDR3 comprises 13 residues. This CDR3 reads CASSLLSGAEQYF. CDR3 nucleotide sequence: TGTGCCAGCAGTTTACTATCAGGGGCCGAGCAGTACTTC.

This clone showed up just once. V and J are TRBV9 and TRBJ2-5; tentatively, D is TRBD1 (7 bases). Per germline, CDR1 SGDLS and CDR2 YYNGEE. The CDR3 runs to 14 residues. Trimming took off 6 bases at V and 1 base at J, with 13 bases between the two ends. CDR3 residues: CASNSGDSQETQYF. The CDR3 DNA reads as TGTGCCAGCAATTCGGGGGACAGCCAAGAGACCCAGTACTTC.

The CDR3 here is CSARLAGVSGTGELFF. The CDR3 bases are TGCAGCGCACGACTAGCGGGAGTTTCGGGCACCGGGGAGCTGTTTTTT. The chain links TRBV29-1 to TRBJ2-2, with 12 bases fitting TRBD2. V shed 7 bases, J shed 4 bases, and the junction held 10 bases outside the gene matches. The CDR3 is 16 residues long. Germline CDR1 SQVTM, CDR2 ANQGSEA.

The chain couples TRBV4-1 to TRBJ2-7, with 7 bases aligning to TRBD1. The germline gives CDR1 MGHRA, CDR2 YSYEKL. The CDR3 is 16 residues long. Trimming cost V 3 bases and J 2 bases; bases outside gene matches: 10. This CDR3 is CASSQEPGQSPYEQYF. The CDR3 DNA reads as TGCGCCAGCAGCCAGGAACCGGGACAGAGTCCCTACGAGCAGTACTTC.

This chain links TRBV7-3 with TRBJ2-1; TRBD1 matches at 7 bases. CDR1 is SGHTA and CDR2 is FQGTGA in the germline V gene. The CDR3 is 13 residues long. Trimming at V came to 4 bases and at J to 5 bases, leaving 2 bases not matched to a gene. As DNA, the CDR3 is TGTGCCAGCAGCTCGGGACAGCACAATGAGCAGTTCTTC. As protein: CASSSGQHNEQFF.

This sequence joins TRBV6-5 and TRBJ1-6, with TRBD1 matching over 7 bases. The CDR3 totals 13 residues. V shed 6 bases and J 9 bases; nucleotides not matched to a gene: 5. The germline gives CDR1 MNHEY, CDR2 SVGAGI. The CDR3 DNA sequence: TGTGCCAGCAGCCGACAGGGTGCTTCACCCCTCCACTTT. It encodes CASSRQGASPLHF.